These 27 T cell receptor beta chains originate from one sample sequenced in a study of CD8 T cells in Susac syndrome. RNA in amounts of 0.5 to 1 ug was reverse transcribed with random hexamers. TCRdb re-analysed the immunoSEQ multiplex PCR reads in MiXCR, keeping a single row per CDR3 protein. Among 150,000 or so distinct CDR3 sequences listed, more than 85% were seen once. Material: CD4+ T cells from PBMCs. The receptors were sampled from a human donor with Susac syndrome.

The V call is TRBV30, the J call TRBJ1-1; D possibly corresponds to TRBD1 (6 bases). The germline CDR1 and CDR2 sequences are GTSNPN and SVGIG (reference sequence). V lost 4 bases and J 6 bases, leaving 15 bases between the germline ends. The CDR3 consists of 13 residues. CDR3 in amino acids: CAWTTDRYSEAFF. CDR3 in DNA: TGTGCCTGGACCACAGACAGGTACTCTGAAGCTTTCTTT.

The J gene is TRBJ2-5, the V gene TRBV20-1; D possibly uses TRBD1 or TRBD2 (5 bases each). CDR1 is DFQATT and CDR2 is SNEGSKA in the germline V gene (reference sequence). V was pared by 6 bases and J by 2 bases, with 13 bases between. The CDR3 runs to 13 residues. This chain's CDR3 is CSARGPVQETQYF. CDR3 nucleotide sequence: TGCAGTGCGAGGGGCCCAGTTCAAGAGACCCAGTACTTC.

The chain couples TRBV12-3 or TRBV12-4 to TRBJ1-1; no clear D gene. There are 13 residues in the CDR3. With 2 bases removed from V and 1 base from J, the gap between germline ends came to 5 bases. The CDR3 loop reads CASSLKRNTEAFF. CDR3 sequence (DNA): TGTGCCAGCAGTTTAAAACGGAACACTGAAGCTTTCTTT.

This sequence joins TRBV30 and TRBJ1-1; the D is unclear. There are 13 residues in the CDR3. With 0 bases removed from V and 1 base from J, the gap between germline ends came to 6 bases. Germline V gene data show CDR1 as GTSNPN and CDR2 as SVGIG (reference sequence). CDR3 sequence reads: CAWSVLQNTEAFF. In DNA form, the CDR3 reads TGTGCCTGGAGTGTTTTACAGAACACTGAAGCTTTCTTT.

The genes are TRBV15 and TRBJ2-1, with 7 bases matching TRBD1. Trimming removed 4 bases from V and 6 bases from J; junction bases left unmatched: 6. The CDR3 length is 14 residues. Germline V gives CDR1 LNHNV, CDR2 YYDKDF (reference sequence). As DNA, the CDR3 is TGTGCCACCAGCAACGGACAGGTGGGCAATGAGCAGTTCTTC. Its translation is CATSNGQVGNEQFF.

The genes are TRBV28 and TRBJ2-7; no clear D gene. Per germline, CDR1 MDHEN and CDR2 SYDVKM. This CDR3 region has 13 residues. Trimming pared 2 bases from V and 7 bases from J, leaving 12 bases between. DNA of the CDR3: TGTGCCAGCAGTTTACGACTCCCTTTAGAGCAGTACTTC. It is translated as CASSLRLPLEQYF.

This clonotype was recorded only once. This chain uses TRBV12-3 or TRBV12-4 with TRBJ2-7; D may correspond to TRBD1 or TRBD2 (7 bases each). The V gene lost 6 bases and the J gene lost 1 base, with 16 bases spanning the gap. The CDR3 has 15 amino acids. In nucleotides, the CDR3 is TGTGCCAGCAGCCCTCGCAGGGGGGGTTCCTACGAGCAGTACTTC. Protein sequence: CASSPRRGGSYEQYF.

The chain carries TRBV29-1 and TRBJ2-7, with D hard to call. The CDR3 length is 14 residues. CDR1 and CDR2 (germline): SQVTM, ANQGSEA. Between the trimmed V and J ends, which lost 6 bases and 2 bases, there was a span of 17 bases. The CDR3 DNA reads TGCAGCGTCCCTCATTCGGGCCGTGCCTACGAGCAGTACTTC. Protein: CSVPHSGRAYEQYF.

This clonotype was recorded once. J is TRBJ2-3 and V is TRBV30, with TRBD1 matching over 9 bases. CDR3 length: 13 residues. The J segment lost 5 bases and the V segment lost 8 bases, leaving 8 bases of the junction unmatched. Germline V lookup: CDR1 GTSNPN, CDR2 SVGIG (reference sequence). The CDR3 DNA is TGTGCCCGTAACAGGGGGCAGGGAGATACGCAGTATTTT. This gives the protein CARNRGQGDTQYF.

The rearrangement joins TRBV27 to TRBJ2-6; D is ambiguous. CDR1 and CDR2 from the germline V gene are MNHEY and SMNVEV (reference sequence). The CDR3 is 16 amino acids. Trimming left V 4 bases short and J 4 bases short, with 14 bases between. The CDR3 loop is CASSYRAARGANVLTF. The CDR3 nucleotides read TGTGCCAGCAGTTATCGGGCCGCGAGAGGGGCCAACGTCCTGACTTTC.

The chain combines TRBV28 with TRBJ2-2, with D uncertain. Germline V gene lookup returns CDR1 MDHEN and CDR2 SYDVKM. CDR3 length: 15 amino acids. V was clipped by 5 bases and J by 0 bases, with 10 bases between them. CDR3 residues: CASSQQPPNTGELFF. CDR3 in DNA: TGTGCCAGCAGTCAACAGCCGCCGAACACCGGGGAGCTGTTTTTT. Full variable domain (outside the CDR3, taken from reference TRBV28 and TRBJ2-2): DVKVTQSSRYLVKRTGEKVFLECVQDMDHENMFWYRQDPGLGLRLIYFSYDVKMKEKGDIPEGYSVSREKKERFSLILESASTNQTSMYLCASSQQPPNTGELFFGEGSRLTVL.

The chain combines TRBV5-6 with TRBJ1-1, with D unresolved. V lost 4 bases and J lost 1, with 17 bases in between. This CDR3 has 16 amino acids. Germline lookup yields CDR1 SGHDT and CDR2 YYEEEE. CDR3 coding DNA: TGTGCCAGCAGCATAATCCATGCCGGGAGGAACACTGAAGCTTTCTTT. Protein product: CASSIIHAGRNTEAFF.

The CDR3, as DNA: TGCAGCGTTGAACGGGCTAGCGGGAGCGGAGAGACCCAGTACTTC. Protein sequence: CSVERASGSGETQYF. The V call is TRBV29-1, the J call TRBJ2-5; 10 bases agree with TRBD2. Germline V gene sequence: CDR1 SQVTM, CDR2 ANQGSEA. The length of the CDR3 is 15 residues. Trimming at V came to 2 bases and at J to 4 bases, leaving 7 bases not matched to a gene. The full variable domain, rest sourced from reference TRBV29-1 and TRBJ2-5, is SAVISQKPSRDICQRGTSLTIQCQVDSQVTMMFWYRQQPGQSLTLIATANQGSEATYESGFVIDKFPISRPNLTFSTLTVSNMSPEDSSIYLCSVERASGSGETQYFGPGTRLLVL.

J is TRBJ1-2 and V is TRBV29-1, with D maybe TRBD1 (6 bases). In germline, CDR1 is SQVTM, CDR2 ANQGSEA. V lost 7 bases and J 8 bases, leaving 14 bases between the germline ends. CDR3 length: 11 residues. CDR3 residues: CSAKGGYGYTF. CDR3 bases: TGCAGCGCCAAAGGGGGTTACGGCTACACCTTC.

This clonotype was seen only once. The CDR3 region has the DNA TGCAGCGTTGAATCTCACGCAAAGGGGGGGGAGACCCAGTACTTC. Translation gives CSVESHAKGGETQYF. This chain connects TRBV29-1 to TRBJ2-5, with D possibly matching TRBD2 (7 bases). Per the germline V gene, CDR1 is SQVTM and CDR2 is ANQGSEA. Trimming left V 2 bases short and J 5 bases short, with 18 bases between. This CDR3 has 15 residues.

A single count supports this clonotype. This chain joins TRBV12-3 or TRBV12-4 and TRBJ1-5; TRBD1 aligns across 7 bases. This CDR3 comprises 12 residues. Unmatched junction bases numbered 4, after V lost 10 bases and J lost 4 bases. As DNA, the CDR3 is TGTGCCACCGCAGGGGGAAATCAGCCCCAGCATTTT. This gives the protein CATAGGNQPQHF.

The J gene is TRBJ2-7, the V gene TRBV2; tentatively, D is TRBD1 (5 bases). CDR1 SNHLY and CDR2 FYNNEI come from the germline V gene. The V end was cut by 7 bases, the J end by 3 bases, with 10 bases between. The CDR3 sequence is 12 residues long. CDR3 in amino acids: CASTQANYEQYF. The CDR3 nucleotides read TGTGCCAGCACACAGGCTAACTACGAGCAGTACTTC.

CDR3 bases: TGCAGTCACTTACAGGGGGACTATGGCTACACCTTC. Translated, it gives CSHLQGDYGYTF. The genes are TRBV20-1 and TRBJ1-2; 8 nucleotides agree with TRBD1. The CDR3 has 12 residues. V was pared by 8 bases and J by 3 bases, with 5 bases of the junction left unmatched. Germline CDR1 and CDR2: DFQATT and SNEGSKA (reference sequence).

The gene calls are TRBV20-1 and TRBJ1-1, with unresolved D. The CDR3 has 13 amino acids. V lost 2 bases and J 0 bases, leaving 7 bases between the germline ends. Germline-derived CDR1 and CDR2 are DFQATT and SNEGSKA (reference sequence). CDR3 region: CSARKSLNTEAFF. DNA of the CDR3: TGCAGTGCTAGAAAGAGTCTGAACACTGAAGCTTTCTTT.

The chain is built from TRBV30 and TRBJ2-7; perhaps TRBD1 as D (5 bases). There are 13 residues in the CDR3. Germline V gene lookup returns CDR1 GTSNPN and CDR2 SVGIG (reference sequence). Trimming took off 8 bases at V and 2 bases at J, with 16 bases between the two ends. The CDR3 loop reads CAGKDLGPYEQYF. For the CDR3, the DNA is TGTGCCGGAAAAGACTTGGGGCCCTACGAGCAGTACTTC.

The chain uses TRBV4-1 and TRBJ2-3; 8 positions match TRBD1. J was trimmed by 5 bases and V by 5 bases; bases with no gene match: 15. The CDR3 contains 17 residues. The germline CDR1 and CDR2 sequences are MGHRA and YSYEKL. CDR3 sequence (DNA): TGCGCCAGCAGCTACACCCGGGACAGGCCTAGTGAAGATACGCAGTATTTT. Translation gives CASSYTRDRPSEDTQYF.

This clonotype appeared once. The chain carries TRBV5-1 and TRBJ2-7; tentatively, D is TRBD1 (6 bases). The V end was cut by 0 bases, the J end by 5 bases, with 12 bases between. The CDR3 runs to 14 residues. Per germline, CDR1 SGHRS and CDR2 YFSETQ. The DNA of the CDR3 is TGCGCCAGCAGCTTGGTGGGGGCAGTCGACGAGCAGTACTTC. Its translation: CASSLVGAVDEQYF.

The chain employs TRBV29-1 and TRBJ1-1; no clear D. The CDR3 is made up of 11 amino acids. V gave up 7 bases and J gave up 6 bases, with 12 bases separating them. The germline CDR1 and CDR2 sequences are SQVTM and ANQGSEA. The CDR3 spells CSGSWTSEAFF. CDR3 nucleotides: TGCAGCGGATCCTGGACCTCTGAAGCTTTCTTT. Supplemented by reference TRBV29-1 and TRBJ1-1, the full variable domain reads SAVISQKPSRDICQRGTSLTIQCQVDSQVTMMFWYRQQPGQSLTLIATANQGSEATYESGFVIDKFPISRPNLTFSTLTVSNMSPEDSSIYLCSGSWTSEAFFGQGTRLTVV.

This clonotype was detected only a few times. The chain is built from TRBV4-3 and TRBJ2-3; 7 bases match TRBD2. Germline assignment: CDR1 LGHNA and CDR2 YSLEER. Trimming cost V 0 bases and J 4 bases; bases outside gene matches: 7. CDR3 length: 16 residues. CDR3 DNA sequence: TGCGCCAGCAGCCAAGATGGGCGGGGAGGGGCAGATACGCAGTATTTT. It yields the protein CASSQDGRGGADTQYF.

This sequence joins TRBV7-2 and TRBJ2-1; a possible D gene is TRBD2 (6 bases). This CDR3 has 14 amino acids. The germline V gene encodes CDR1 SGHTA and CDR2 FQGNSA. V lost 3 bases, J lost 7 bases, and 13 bases lay in between. CDR3 in DNA: TGTGCCAGCAGCTTTAGCGGTTTGAGGAATGAGCAGTTCTTC. Residues: CASSFSGLRNEQFF.

The rearrangement uses TRBV30 and TRBJ2-5; tentatively, D is TRBD2 (6 bases). V was pared by 0 bases and J by 9 bases, with 11 bases between. The CDR3 spans 12 residues. Germline lookup yields CDR1 GTSNPN and CDR2 SVGIG (reference sequence). In DNA, the CDR3 is TGTGCCTGGAGTGTTCCGTCGGGGGCCCAGTACTTC. This encodes CAWSVPSGAQYF.

This sequence joins TRBV3-1 and TRBJ1-2; no clear D gene. The CDR3 is 13 residues long. CDR1 is LGHDT and CDR2 is YNNKEL in the germline V gene (reference sequence). V lost 0 bases and J lost 8, with 10 bases in between. CDR3 DNA sequence: TGTGCCAGCAGCCAAGAAAGTTCCCGAGGCTACACCTTC. It specifies CASSQESSRGYTF. Together with reference TRBV3-1 and TRBJ1-2, the CDR3 gives the full variable domain: DTAVSQTPKYLVTQMGNDKSIKCEQNLGHDTMYWYKQDSKKFLKIMFSYNNKELIINETVPNRFSPKSPDKAHLNLHINSLELGDSAVYFCASSQESSRGYTFGSGTRLTVV.